This T cell receptor (beta chain) was observed in a study of OX40 agonist ivuxolimab in advanced cancers. Study information: Having had anti-PD-1, anti-PD-L1 or anti-CTLA-4 therapy before was allowed, and over 35% had some.

CDR1 and CDR2 (germline): LGHNA, YNFKEQ. CDR3 length: 15 residues. V was shortened by 3 bases and J by 1 base, with 12 bases between the two germline ends. Clones were read by immunoSEQ multiplex PCR, and TCRdb kept only the in-frame ones, dropping some. The table records under 80,000 clones, about nine tenths of them present only once. J is TRBJ1-1 and V is TRBV4-2; no firm D call. This TCR derives from an adult with an advanced solid tumor such as melanoma, head and neck, liver or kidney cancer. Specimen: CD4+ or CD8+ T cells sorted from blood, collected in a trial of the OX40 agonist ivuxolimab. The CDR3 here is CASSQVGRQNTEAFF. The CDR3 DNA is TGTGCCAGCAGCCAGGTAGGACGGCAGAACACTGAAGCTTTCTTT.